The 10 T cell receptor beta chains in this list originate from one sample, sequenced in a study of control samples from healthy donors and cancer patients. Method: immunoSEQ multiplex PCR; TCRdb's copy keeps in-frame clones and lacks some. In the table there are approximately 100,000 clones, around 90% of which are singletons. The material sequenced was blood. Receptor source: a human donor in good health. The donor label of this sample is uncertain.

The CDR3 DNA sequence: TGTGCCACTAGAGGGGACGGCGGGGAGCTGTTTTTT. Residues: CATRGDGGELFF. This sequence joins TRBV6-6 and TRBJ2-2; perhaps D is TRBD1 or TRBD2 (5 bases each). Trimming removed 10 bases at V and 7 bases at J, with 13 bases between. Germline assignment: CDR1 MNHNY and CDR2 SVGAGI (reference sequence). The CDR3 has 12 amino acids.

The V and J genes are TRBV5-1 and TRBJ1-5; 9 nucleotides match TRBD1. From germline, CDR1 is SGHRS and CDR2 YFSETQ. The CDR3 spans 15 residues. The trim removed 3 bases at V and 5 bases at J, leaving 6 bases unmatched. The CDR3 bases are TGCGCCAGCAGCTCCGGGACAGGGATTCATCAGCCCCAGCATTTT. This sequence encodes CASSSGTGIHQPQHF.

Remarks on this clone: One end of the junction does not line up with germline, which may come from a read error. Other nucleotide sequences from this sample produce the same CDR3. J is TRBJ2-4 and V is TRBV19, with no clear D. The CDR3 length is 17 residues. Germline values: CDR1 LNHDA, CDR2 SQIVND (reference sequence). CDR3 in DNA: TGTGCCAGTAGTCGCTTTAGTACCCTCATAGCCAAAAACATTCAGTATTTC. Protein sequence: CASSRFSTLIAKNIQYF.

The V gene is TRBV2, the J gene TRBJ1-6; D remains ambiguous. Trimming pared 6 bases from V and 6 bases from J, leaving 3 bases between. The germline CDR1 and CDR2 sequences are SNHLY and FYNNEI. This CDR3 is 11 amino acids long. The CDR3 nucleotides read TGTGCCAGCAGGAGTAATTCACCCCTCCACTTT. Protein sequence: CASRSNSPLHF. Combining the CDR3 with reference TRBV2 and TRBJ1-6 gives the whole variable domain EPEVTQTPSHQVTQMGQEVILRCVPISNHLYFYWYRQILGQKVEFLVSFYNNEISEKSEIFDDQFSVERPDGSNFTLKIRSTKLEDSAMYFCASRSNSPLHFGNGTRLTVT.

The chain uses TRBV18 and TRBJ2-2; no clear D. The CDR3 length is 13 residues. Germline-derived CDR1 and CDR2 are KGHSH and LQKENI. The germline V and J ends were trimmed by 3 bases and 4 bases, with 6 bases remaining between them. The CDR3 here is CASSPPGTGELFF. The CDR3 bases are TGTGCCAGCTCACCCCCGGGCACCGGGGAGCTGTTTTTT.

The CDR3 protein is CASSQVTSGANVLTF. CDR3 in DNA: TGTGCCAGCAGCCAGGTTACTTCTGGGGCCAACGTCCTGACTTTC. The rearrangement links TRBV6-5 to TRBJ2-6; D gene uncertain. The CDR3 length is 15 residues. Germline assignment: CDR1 MNHEY and CDR2 SVGAGI. Deletions cut 6 bases from V and 1 base from J, with 10 bases between.

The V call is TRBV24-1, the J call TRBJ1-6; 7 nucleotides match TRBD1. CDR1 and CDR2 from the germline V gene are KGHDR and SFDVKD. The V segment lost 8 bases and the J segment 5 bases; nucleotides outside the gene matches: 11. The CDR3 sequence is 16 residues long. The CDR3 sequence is CATILSGGLDNSPLHF. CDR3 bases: TGTGCCACCATTCTCTCAGGGGGGCTCGATAATTCACCCCTCCACTTT.

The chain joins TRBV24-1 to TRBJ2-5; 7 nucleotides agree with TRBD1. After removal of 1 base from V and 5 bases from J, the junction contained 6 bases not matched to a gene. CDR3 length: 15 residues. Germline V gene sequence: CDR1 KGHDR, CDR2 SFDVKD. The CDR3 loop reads CATSDFHDRDETQYF. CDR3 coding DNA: TGTGCCACCAGTGATTTCCATGACAGGGATGAGACCCAGTACTTC.

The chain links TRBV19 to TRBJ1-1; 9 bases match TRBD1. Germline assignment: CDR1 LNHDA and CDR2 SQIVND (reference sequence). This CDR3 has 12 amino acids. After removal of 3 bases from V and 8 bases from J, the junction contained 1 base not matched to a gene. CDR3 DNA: TGTGCCAGTAGTATGACAGGGGGAGAAGCTTTCTTT. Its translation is CASSMTGGEAFF.

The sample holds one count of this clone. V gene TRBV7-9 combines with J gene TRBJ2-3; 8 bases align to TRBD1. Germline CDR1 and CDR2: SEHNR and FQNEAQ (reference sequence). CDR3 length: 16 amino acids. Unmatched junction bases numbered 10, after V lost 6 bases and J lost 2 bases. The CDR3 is CASRSPRDRNTDTQYF. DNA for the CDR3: TGTGCCAGCAGGTCACCCCGGGACAGGAACACAGATACGCAGTATTTT.